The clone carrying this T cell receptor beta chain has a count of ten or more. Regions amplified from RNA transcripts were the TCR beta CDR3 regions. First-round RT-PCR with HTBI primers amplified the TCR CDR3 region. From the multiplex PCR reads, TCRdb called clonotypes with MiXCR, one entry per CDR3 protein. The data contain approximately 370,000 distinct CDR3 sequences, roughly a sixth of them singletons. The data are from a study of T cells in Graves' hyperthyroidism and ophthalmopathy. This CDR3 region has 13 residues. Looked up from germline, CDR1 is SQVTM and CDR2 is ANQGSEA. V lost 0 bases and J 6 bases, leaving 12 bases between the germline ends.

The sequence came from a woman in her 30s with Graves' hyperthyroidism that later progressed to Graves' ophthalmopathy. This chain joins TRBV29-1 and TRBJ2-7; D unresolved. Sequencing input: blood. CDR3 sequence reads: CSVEDQDKPEQYF. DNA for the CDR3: TGCAGCGTTGAAGACCAAGACAAGCCCGAGCAGTACTTC.